This passage covers 30 T cell receptor beta chains from one sample sequenced in a study of T cells in Graves' hyperthyroidism and ophthalmopathy. Researchers amplified the TCR beta CDR3 regions from RNA transcripts. The study used the HTBI primer set for a first-round RT-PCR of the TCR CDR3. TCRdb analysed the multiplex PCR reads with MiXCR anew, one entry per CDR3 protein. The repertoire has about 570,000 distinct CDR3 sequences, around 42% of them found once; the top ten carry around 17%. Sequences were obtained from peripheral blood or thyroid tissue (not recorded which). Receptors originate from an adult woman with Graves' disease, either hyperthyroidism or ophthalmopathy (not recorded which).

This clonotype was seen many times. The gene calls are TRBV2 and TRBJ1-5, with 7 bases fitting TRBD1. The CDR3 has 14 amino acids. Germline V CDR1 and CDR2: SNHLY, FYNNEI. V gave up 7 bases and J gave up 2 bases; unmatched junction bases: 5. Written as DNA, the CDR3 is TGTGCCAGCAAGGGTGGGACAGGCAATCAGCCCCAGCATTTT. Protein: CASKGGTGNQPQHF.

Only a few counts were recorded for this clonotype. The chain recombines TRBV6-2 or TRBV6-3 with TRBJ2-7; D might be TRBD1 (6 bases). CDR3 length: 16 residues. Per the germline V gene, CDR1 is MNHEY and CDR2 is SVGEGT. Trimming pared 1 base from V and 3 bases from J, leaving 16 bases between. CDR3: CASSYFWGRRGYEQYF. The CDR3 DNA sequence: TGTGCCAGCAGTTACTTCTGGGGGCGTCGTGGCTACGAGCAGTACTTC.

This rearrangement joins TRBV7-6 to TRBJ2-5; D gene ambiguous. This CDR3 has 12 residues. Per the germline V gene, CDR1 is SGHVS and CDR2 is FNYEAQ. The ends were cut back, 6 bases at V and 3 bases at J, with 8 bases in the middle. This CDR3 is CASRNTEETQYF. CDR3 DNA sequence: TGTGCCAGCAGGAACACCGAAGAGACCCAGTACTTC.

There are many counts of this clonotype. The chain recombines TRBV11-2 with TRBJ1-5; 10 nucleotides line up with TRBD1. Germline values: CDR1 SGHAT, CDR2 FQNNGV. After removal of 1 base from V and 7 bases from J, the junction contained 10 bases not matched to a gene. The CDR3 is 17 amino acids. The CDR3 bases are TGTGCCAGCAGCTTAGTAGGACAGGGGGATAATTGGCAGCCCCAGCATTTT. It is translated as CASSLVGQGDNWQPQHF. Together with reference TRBV11-2 and TRBJ1-5, the CDR3 gives the full variable domain: EAGVAQSPRYKIIEKRQSVAFWCNPISGHATLYWYQQILGQGPKLLIQFQNNGVVDDSQLPKDRFSAERLKGVDSTLKIQPAKLEDSAVYLCASSLVGQGDNWQPQHFGDGTRLSIL.

The chain has TRBV24-1 and TRBJ2-5; 7 bases match TRBD1. The CDR3 spans 15 residues. Trimming removed 5 bases from V and 1 base from J; junction bases left unmatched: 6. The germline V gene has CDR1 KGHDR and CDR2 SFDVKD. The CDR3 DNA follows: TGTGCCACCAGTGGTCATAGACAGGGCCAAGAGACCCAGTACTTC. This encodes CATSGHRQGQETQYF.

This clonotype was seen at least ten times. The chain couples TRBV5-1 to TRBJ1-1, with a weak D call TRBD1 (6 bases). The CDR3 has 14 residues. V shed 6 bases and J shed 4 bases, with 16 bases lying between them. Germline-derived CDR1 and CDR2 are SGHRS and YFSETQ. The CDR3 reads CASNQIGGGTEAFF. The CDR3 bases are TGCGCCAGCAACCAGATTGGGGGCGGCACTGAAGCTTTCTTT.

This clonotype was detected a few times. V and J are TRBV12-3 or TRBV12-4 and TRBJ2-7, with 9 bases aligning to TRBD1. CDR3 length: 14 amino acids. Trimming cost V 7 bases and J 3 bases; bases outside gene matches: 7. The CDR3 DNA reads as TGTGCCAGCACTCTGGGACAGGGATACTACGAGCAGTACTTC. As protein: CASTLGQGYYEQYF.

Many counts were recorded for this clonotype. CDR3 nucleotide sequence: TGTGCCAGCACCATGCGGGGAATCGCTGGAAACACCATATATTTT. This sequence encodes CASTMRGIAGNTIYF. The chain links TRBV12-3 or TRBV12-4 to TRBJ1-3, with D unclear. V was cut by 7 bases and J by 2 bases, with 15 bases left in between. The CDR3 extends over 15 amino acids.

This clonotype was observed a few times. V gene TRBV6-6 combines with J gene TRBJ2-7; D remains ambiguous. The V gene's germline CDR1 is MNHNY and CDR2 SVGAGI (reference sequence). V was shortened by 7 bases and J by 5 bases, with 15 bases between the two germline ends. This CDR3 has 13 amino acids. The CDR3 DNA reads as TGTGCCAGCACCCGGACCCTACGGGACGAGCAGTACTTC. Protein sequence: CASTRTLRDEQYF.

V is TRBV4-2 and J is TRBJ1-5; no clear D gene. V was pared by 2 bases and J by 0 bases, with 8 bases between. This CDR3 comprises 15 residues. Germline V gene sequence: CDR1 LGHNA, CDR2 YNFKEQ. CDR3 region: CASSQPGYSNQPQHF. The CDR3 DNA reads TGTGCCAGCAGCCAACCGGGATATAGCAATCAGCCCCAGCATTTT.

This clonotype was seen repeatedly, ten times or more. V gene TRBV20-1 combines with J gene TRBJ1-4; 8 bases are a match to TRBD1. The V and J ends lost 5 bases and 6 bases, in that order; junction bases with no gene match: 8. CDR3 length: 14 amino acids. The V gene's germline CDR1 is DFQATT and CDR2 SNEGSKA (reference sequence). The CDR3 region is CSAQSGGGHEKLFF. The CDR3 DNA follows: TGCAGTGCTCAATCAGGGGGCGGTCATGAAAAACTGTTTTTT.

The chain uses TRBV25-1 and TRBJ1-3, with D unresolved. V lost 1 base and J 16 bases, leaving 14 bases between the germline ends. The V gene's germline CDR1 is MGHDK and CDR2 SYGVNS. The CDR3 length is 12 residues. DNA of the CDR3: TGTGCCAGCAGTGAATCCCGACTTGACTATTATTTT. Protein product: CASSESRLDYYF.

This clonotype has more than one count but fewer than ten. The rearrangement joins TRBV4-3 to TRBJ2-7; D is unresolved. Germline CDR1 and CDR2: LGHNA and YSLEER. V lost 5 bases and J lost 3, with 11 bases in between. The CDR3 covers 13 residues. CDR3 loop: CASSKWENYEQYF. As DNA, the CDR3 is TGCGCCAGCAGCAAATGGGAAAACTACGAGCAGTACTTC.

The table lists this clonotype with many counts. V gene TRBV15 combines with J gene TRBJ1-3; D not certain. Germline-derived CDR1 and CDR2 are LNHNV and YYDKDF (reference sequence). CDR3 length equals 17 residues. Trimming removed 1 base at V and 0 bases at J, with 13 bases between. The CDR3 DNA reads as TGTGCCACCAGCAGAGCACCGAGACCGTACTCTGGAAACACCATATATTTT. Translating gives CATSRAPRPYSGNTIYF.

This clonotype was observed many times. This chain uses TRBV7-2 with TRBJ2-3; 14 nucleotides match TRBD2. This CDR3 region has 15 residues. The V gene end was trimmed by 3 bases and the J gene end by 10 bases; junction bases not matched to a gene: 6. Germline V gene lookup returns CDR1 SGHTA and CDR2 FQGNSA. The CDR3 region has the DNA TGTGCCAGCAGCTTGGGGACTAGCGGGAGTAGTGCGCAGTATTTT. Its translation is CASSLGTSGSSAQYF.

This CDR3 is CASSPGVFGTEAFF. For the CDR3, the DNA is TGTGCCAGCTCACCGGGGGTCTTTGGCACTGAAGCTTTCTTT. The chain has TRBV10-3 and TRBJ1-1, with D possibly TRBD1 on 5 matching bases. V was cut by 10 bases and J by 4 bases, with 19 bases left in between. CDR1 is ENHRY and CDR2 is SYGVKD in the germline V gene. This CDR3 comprises 14 residues.

Regarding this clonotype: At one end, the junction sequence differs from germline, possibly due to a read error. This sequence joins TRBV11-3 and TRBJ1-1; D is uncertain. Per germline, CDR1 SGHNT and CDR2 YENEEA. The CDR3 is 15 amino acids. For the CDR3, the DNA is TGTGCCAGCGGCTTAGGGCTAGGGATCGGCACTGAAGCGTTCTTT. Residues: CASGLGLGIGTEAFF.

This clonotype has at least ten counts. This chain joins TRBV14 and TRBJ2-5; no clear D. The germline CDR1 and CDR2 sequences are SGHDN and FVKESK. The CDR3 is 12 amino acids. Trimming left V 1 base short and J 7 bases short, with 7 bases between. The CDR3 sequence is CASSQARGTQYF. Written as DNA, the CDR3 is TGTGCCAGCAGCCAAGCCCGAGGGACCCAGTACTTC.

This clonotype was counted many times. The chain recombines TRBV5-1 with TRBJ2-5; 12 bases line up with TRBD2. After removal of 5 bases from V and 2 bases from J, the junction contained 4 bases not matched to a gene. The CDR3 is 15 amino acids. The V gene's germline CDR1 is SGHRS and CDR2 YFSETQ. For the CDR3, the DNA is TGCGCCAGCAGATACGGACTAGCGGGGCAAGAGACCCAGTACTTC. Its translation: CASRYGLAGQETQYF.

The V gene is TRBV9, the J gene TRBJ2-2, with 10 positions matching TRBD2. This CDR3 is built from 20 residues. CDR1 and CDR2 from the germline V gene are SGDLS and YYNGEE. J gave up 3 bases and V 3 bases, and 17 bases lay outside the gene matches. The CDR3: CASSAAAPSGRWTDTGELFF. CDR3 in DNA: TGTGCCAGCAGCGCGGCAGCCCCTAGCGGGAGATGGACGGACACCGGGGAGCTGTTTTTT.

The chain uses TRBV19 and TRBJ1-3; D is ambiguous. The germline CDR1 and CDR2 sequences are LNHDA and SQIVND (reference sequence). The germline V and J ends were trimmed by 7 bases and 1 base, with 11 bases remaining between them. This CDR3 spans 14 amino acids. The DNA of the CDR3 is TGTGCCAGTACAGCATGGGGATCTGGAAACACCATATATTTT. Translating gives CASTAWGSGNTIYF.

This clonotype was picked up a small number of times. The V call is TRBV7-8, the J call TRBJ2-5; D is uncertain. CDR1 and CDR2 (germline): SGHVS, FQNEAQ. V shed 5 bases and J shed 1 base, with 8 bases lying between them. The CDR3 spans 13 residues. The CDR3 coding sequence is TGTGCCAGCAGCCGAATGGTCCAAGAGACCCAGTACTTC. Its translation is CASSRMVQETQYF.

This chain joins TRBV7-9 and TRBJ2-2; 9 bases line up with TRBD1. The CDR3 has 15 amino acids. Trimming at V came to 5 bases and at J to 4 bases, leaving 5 bases not matched to a gene. In germline, CDR1 is SEHNR, CDR2 FQNEAQ (reference sequence). The CDR3 spells CASSTGGRVTGELFF. The CDR3 DNA reads TGTGCCAGCAGCACAGGGGGCAGGGTCACCGGGGAGCTGTTTTTT.

This clonotype was detected many times. The CDR3 nucleotides are TGTGCCAGTAGTGTATTGGCACAGCCGGACCAAGAGACCCAGTACTTC. The encoded protein is CASSVLAQPDQETQYF. J is TRBJ2-5 and V is TRBV19; no clear D gene. V was cut by 5 bases and J by 0 bases, with 16 bases left in between. The CDR3 has 16 residues. Germline-derived CDR1 and CDR2 are LNHDA and SQIVND (reference sequence).

V usage is TRBV15 and J usage is TRBJ1-5, with TRBD1 as a possible D gene (5 bases). The CDR3 sequence is 16 residues long. The V and J ends lost 0 bases and 5 bases respectively, with 14 bases between them. Germline V gene sequence: CDR1 LNHNV, CDR2 YYDKDF (reference sequence). The CDR3 nucleotides read TGTGCCACCAGCAGAGATCGGGGCGGTGGAGATCAGCCCCAGCATTTT. Its translation: CATSRDRGGGDQPQHF. The entire variable domain, with the rest obtained from reference TRBV15 and TRBJ1-5, is as follows: DAMVIQNPRYQVTQFGKPVTLSCSQTLNHNVMYWYQQKSSQAPKLLFHYYDKDFNNEADTPDNFQSRRPNTSFCFLDIRSPGLGDTAMYLCATSRDRGGGDQPQHFGDGTRLSIL.

This clonotype has a count of ten or more. The rearrangement joins TRBV20-1 to TRBJ2-7; TRBD2 matches at 10 bases. V lost 4 bases to trimming and J lost 4 bases; unmatched junction nucleotides: 10. This CDR3 region has 15 residues. Germline V gene data show CDR1 as DFQATT and CDR2 as SNEGSKA (reference sequence). The CDR3 DNA follows: TGCAGTGCTACGCTCCCTAGCGGGAGAGGATACGAGCAGTACTTC. It encodes CSATLPSGRGYEQYF.

This clonotype has at least ten counts. The genes are TRBV7-9 and TRBJ1-4, with 7 bases lining up with TRBD1. The V and J ends lost 2 bases and 1 base, in that order; junction bases with no gene match: 10. From germline, CDR1 is SEHNR and CDR2 FQNEAQ (reference sequence). The CDR3 spans 18 residues. In nucleotides, the CDR3 is TGTGCCAGCAGCTTAAAGACAGGGCGTACAGGAACTAATGAAAAACTGTTTTTT. It specifies CASSLKTGRTGTNEKLFF.

This rearrangement joins TRBV7-8 to TRBJ1-2; a weak D match, TRBD1 (6 bases). V lost 5 bases, J lost 9 bases, and 13 bases lay in between. Germline CDR1 and CDR2: SGHVS and FQNEAQ. The CDR3 consists of 12 residues. CDR3 in DNA: TGTGCCAGCAGCCGACAGCGGGACAGCTACACCTTC. It codes for CASSRQRDSYTF.

Remarks on this clonotype: At one end, the junction sequence differs from germline, possibly due to a read error. The chain joins TRBV6-5 to TRBJ1-2; D perhaps matches TRBD1 (6 bases). This CDR3 spans 17 amino acids. From germline, CDR1 is MNHEY and CDR2 SVGAGI. CDR3 bases: TGTACCAGCAGTTACCTCAGGACAGAGAACCTTGGTTATGGCTACACCTTC. Its protein product is CTSSYLRTENLGYGYTF.

The chain is built from TRBV7-1 and TRBJ1-3, with 7 bases lining up with TRBD1. TRBV7-1 is sorted into the ORF group, with uncertain function. The V segment lost 3 bases and the J segment 8 bases; nucleotides outside the gene matches: 10. This CDR3 spans 15 amino acids. In nucleotides, the CDR3 is TGTGCCAGCAGCTCTACAGGGGACGACGGCTACACCATATATTTT. Translated: CASSSTGDDGYTIYF.